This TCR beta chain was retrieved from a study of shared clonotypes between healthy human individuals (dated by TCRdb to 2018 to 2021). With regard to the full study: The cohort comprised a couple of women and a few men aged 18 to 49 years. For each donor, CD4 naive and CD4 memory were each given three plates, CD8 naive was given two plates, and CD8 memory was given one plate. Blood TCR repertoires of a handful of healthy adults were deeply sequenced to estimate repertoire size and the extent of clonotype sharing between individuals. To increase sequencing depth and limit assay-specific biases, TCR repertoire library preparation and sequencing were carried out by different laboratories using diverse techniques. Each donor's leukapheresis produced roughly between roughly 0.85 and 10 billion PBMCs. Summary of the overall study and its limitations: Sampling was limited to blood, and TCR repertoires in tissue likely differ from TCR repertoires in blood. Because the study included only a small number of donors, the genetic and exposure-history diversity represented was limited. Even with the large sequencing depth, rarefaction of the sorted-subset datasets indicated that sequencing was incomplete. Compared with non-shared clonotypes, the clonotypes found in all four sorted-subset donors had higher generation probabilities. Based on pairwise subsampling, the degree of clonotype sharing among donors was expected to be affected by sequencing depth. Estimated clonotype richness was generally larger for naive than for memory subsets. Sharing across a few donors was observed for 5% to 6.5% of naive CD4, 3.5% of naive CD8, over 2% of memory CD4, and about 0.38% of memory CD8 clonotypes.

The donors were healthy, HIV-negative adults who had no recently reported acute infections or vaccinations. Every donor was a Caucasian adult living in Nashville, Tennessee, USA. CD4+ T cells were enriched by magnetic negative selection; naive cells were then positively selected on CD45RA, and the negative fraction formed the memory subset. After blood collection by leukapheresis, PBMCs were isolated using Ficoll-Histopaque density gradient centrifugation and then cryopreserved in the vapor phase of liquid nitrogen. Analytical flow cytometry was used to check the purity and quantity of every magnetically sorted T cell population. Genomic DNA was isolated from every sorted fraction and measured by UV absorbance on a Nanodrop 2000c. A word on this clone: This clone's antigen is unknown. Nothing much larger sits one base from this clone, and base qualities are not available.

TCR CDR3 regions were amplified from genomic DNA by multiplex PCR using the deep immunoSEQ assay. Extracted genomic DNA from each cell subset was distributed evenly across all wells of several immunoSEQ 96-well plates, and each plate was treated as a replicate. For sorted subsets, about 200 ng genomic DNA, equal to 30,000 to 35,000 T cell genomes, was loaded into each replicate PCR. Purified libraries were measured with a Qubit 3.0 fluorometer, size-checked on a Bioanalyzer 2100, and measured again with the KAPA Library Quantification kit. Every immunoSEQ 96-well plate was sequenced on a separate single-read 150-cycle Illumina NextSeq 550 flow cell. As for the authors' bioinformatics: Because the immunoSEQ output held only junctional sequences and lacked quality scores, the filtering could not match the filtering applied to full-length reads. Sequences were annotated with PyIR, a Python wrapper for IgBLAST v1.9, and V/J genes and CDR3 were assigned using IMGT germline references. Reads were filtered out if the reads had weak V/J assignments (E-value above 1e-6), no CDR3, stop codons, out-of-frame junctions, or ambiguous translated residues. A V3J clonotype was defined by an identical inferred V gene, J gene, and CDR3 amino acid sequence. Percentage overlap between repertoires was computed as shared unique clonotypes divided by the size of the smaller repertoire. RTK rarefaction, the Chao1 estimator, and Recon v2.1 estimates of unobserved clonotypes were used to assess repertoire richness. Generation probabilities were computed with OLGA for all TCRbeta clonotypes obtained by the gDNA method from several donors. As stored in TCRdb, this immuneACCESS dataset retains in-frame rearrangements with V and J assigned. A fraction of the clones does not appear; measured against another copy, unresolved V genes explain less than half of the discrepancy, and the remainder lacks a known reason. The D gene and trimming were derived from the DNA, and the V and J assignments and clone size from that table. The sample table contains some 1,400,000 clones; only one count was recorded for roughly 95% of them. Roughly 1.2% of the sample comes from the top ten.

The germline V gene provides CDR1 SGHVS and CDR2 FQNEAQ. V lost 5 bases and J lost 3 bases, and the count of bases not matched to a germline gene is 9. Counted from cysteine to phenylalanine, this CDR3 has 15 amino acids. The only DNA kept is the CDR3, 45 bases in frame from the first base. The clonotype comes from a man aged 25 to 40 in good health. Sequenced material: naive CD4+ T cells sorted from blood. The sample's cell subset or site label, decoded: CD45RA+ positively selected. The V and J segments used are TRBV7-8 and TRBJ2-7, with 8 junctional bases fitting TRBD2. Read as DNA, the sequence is TGTGCCAGCAGCCCAAATAGCGGGACCCTCTACGAGCAGTACTTC. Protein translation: CASSPNSGTLYEQYF.